Sequencing of this T cell receptor (beta chain) was carried out in a study of regulatory T cells in long-lasting Graves disease. Documented time point: persistent/refractory GD, antithyroid drugs over 5 years with positive TRAb. Construction of the TCR library relied on RNA isolated from PBMCs. The CDR3 totals 14 residues. Trimming cost V 5 bases and J 4 bases, with 12 bases left between them. Germline V gene lookup returns CDR1 LNHDA and CDR2 SQIVND (reference sequence). Construction of the TCR beta libraries employed iRepertoire HTBI primers in conjunction with Arm-PCR of CDR3 regions. TCRdb reprocessed the multiplex PCR reads via MiXCR and lists one record per CDR3 protein. Seen here are 700,000 or so distinct CDR3 sequences, around 30% observed once, and the top ten hold roughly 40%. This clonotype was detected only once.

The sequence came from a female donor with Graves disease. The material sequenced was peripheral blood mononuclear cells (PBMCs), taken when the disease was refractory, from a patient treated with antithyroid drugs. This sequence joins TRBV19 and TRBJ2-1; D uncertain. CDR3 sequence: CASSLRTLYNEQFF. CDR3 in DNA: TGTGCCAGTAGTCTCAGGACCCTATACAATGAGCAGTTCTTC.